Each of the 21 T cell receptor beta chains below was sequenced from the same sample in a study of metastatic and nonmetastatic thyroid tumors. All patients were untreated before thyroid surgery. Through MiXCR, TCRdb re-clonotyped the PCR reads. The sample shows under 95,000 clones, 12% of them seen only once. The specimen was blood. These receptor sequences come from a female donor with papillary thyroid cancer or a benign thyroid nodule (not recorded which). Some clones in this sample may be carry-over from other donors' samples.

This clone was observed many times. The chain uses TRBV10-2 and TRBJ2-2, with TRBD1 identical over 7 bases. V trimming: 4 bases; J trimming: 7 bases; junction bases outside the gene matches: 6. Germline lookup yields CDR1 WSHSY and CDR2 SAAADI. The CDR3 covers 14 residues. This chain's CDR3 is CASSVDRVHGELFF. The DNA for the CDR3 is TGCGCCAGCAGTGTAGACAGGGTGCACGGGGAGCTGTTTTTT.

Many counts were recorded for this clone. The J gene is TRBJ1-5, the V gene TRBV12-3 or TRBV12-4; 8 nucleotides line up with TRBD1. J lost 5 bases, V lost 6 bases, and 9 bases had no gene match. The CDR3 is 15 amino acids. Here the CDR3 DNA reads TGTGCCAGCAGCATAAACAGGGGGGAGGATCAGCCCCAGCATTTT. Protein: CASSINRGEDQPQHF.

CDR3 sequence (DNA): TGTGCCTGGAGTCAGGACCAAGAGACCCAGTACTTC. It codes for CAWSQDQETQYF. J is TRBJ2-5 and V is TRBV30; no clear D gene. Looked up from germline, CDR1 is GTSNPN and CDR2 is SVGIG (reference sequence). Trimming stripped 2 bases from V and 0 bases from J, with 4 bases between. The CDR3 totals 12 residues.

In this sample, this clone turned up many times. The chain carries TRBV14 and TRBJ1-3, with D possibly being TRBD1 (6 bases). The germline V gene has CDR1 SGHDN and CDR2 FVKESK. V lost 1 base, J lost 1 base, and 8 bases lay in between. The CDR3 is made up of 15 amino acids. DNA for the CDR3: TGTGCCAGCAGCCAAGTAGGGGGTTCTGGAAACACCATATATTTT. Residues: CASSQVGGSGNTIYF.

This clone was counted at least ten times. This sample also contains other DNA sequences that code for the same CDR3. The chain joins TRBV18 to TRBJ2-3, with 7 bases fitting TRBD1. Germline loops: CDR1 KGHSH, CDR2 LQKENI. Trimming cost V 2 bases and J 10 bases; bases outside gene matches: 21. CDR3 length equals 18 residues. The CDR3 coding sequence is TGTGCCAGCTCACCAGTCCACATACAACCGGGACAGTTGTCTTCGCAGTATTTT. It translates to CASSPVHIQPGQLSSQYF.

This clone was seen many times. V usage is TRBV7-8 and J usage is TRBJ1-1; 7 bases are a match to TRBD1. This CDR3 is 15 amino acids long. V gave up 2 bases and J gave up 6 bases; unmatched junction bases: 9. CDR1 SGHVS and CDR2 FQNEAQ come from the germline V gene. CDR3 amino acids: CASSLIQGGNAEAFF. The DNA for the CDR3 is TGTGCCAGCAGCTTAATTCAGGGGGGTAACGCTGAAGCTTTCTTT.

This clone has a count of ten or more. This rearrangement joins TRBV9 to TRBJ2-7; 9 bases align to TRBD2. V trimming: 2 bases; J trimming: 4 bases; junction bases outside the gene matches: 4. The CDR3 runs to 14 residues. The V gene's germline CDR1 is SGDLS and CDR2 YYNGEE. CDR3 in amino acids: CASSVNSGSYEQYF. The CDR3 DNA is TGTGCCAGCAGCGTGAATAGCGGGAGTTACGAGCAGTACTTC.

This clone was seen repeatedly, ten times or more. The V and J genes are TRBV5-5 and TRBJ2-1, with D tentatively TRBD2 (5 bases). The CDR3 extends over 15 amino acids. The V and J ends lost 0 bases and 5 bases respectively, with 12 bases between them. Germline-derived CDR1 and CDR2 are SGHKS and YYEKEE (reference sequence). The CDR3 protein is CASSLEGTSHNEQFF. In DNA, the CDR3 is TGTGCCAGCAGCTTGGAAGGAACTAGTCACAATGAGCAGTTCTTC.

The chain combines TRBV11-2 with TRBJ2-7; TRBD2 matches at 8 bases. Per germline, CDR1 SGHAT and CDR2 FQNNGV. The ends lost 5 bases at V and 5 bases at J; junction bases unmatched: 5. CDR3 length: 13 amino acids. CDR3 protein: CASSMVTSDEQYF. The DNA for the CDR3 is TGTGCCAGCAGCATGGTGACTAGCGACGAGCAGTACTTC.

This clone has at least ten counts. The CDR3 is CASSFSLPGGYEQYF. CDR3 nucleotides: TGTGCCAGCAGTTTTAGCCTCCCGGGGGGCTACGAGCAGTACTTC. The chain links TRBV28 to TRBJ2-7; 7 positions agree with TRBD2. The CDR3 length is 15 residues. Germline assignment: CDR1 MDHEN and CDR2 SYDVKM. V lost 3 bases to trimming and J lost 3 bases; unmatched junction nucleotides: 8.

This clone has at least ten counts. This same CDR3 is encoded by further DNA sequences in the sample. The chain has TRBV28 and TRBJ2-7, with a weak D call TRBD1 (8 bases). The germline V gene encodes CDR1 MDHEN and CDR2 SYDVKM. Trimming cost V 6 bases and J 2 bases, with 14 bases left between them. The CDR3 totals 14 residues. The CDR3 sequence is CASSKTGGAYEQYF. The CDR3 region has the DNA TGTGCCAGCAGCAAAACAGGGGGGGCCTACGAGCAGTACTTC.

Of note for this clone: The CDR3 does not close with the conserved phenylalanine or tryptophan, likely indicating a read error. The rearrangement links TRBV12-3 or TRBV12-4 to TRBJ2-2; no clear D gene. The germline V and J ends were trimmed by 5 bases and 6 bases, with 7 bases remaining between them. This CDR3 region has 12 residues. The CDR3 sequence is CASSSPSGELFL. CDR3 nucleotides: TGTGCCAGCAGTAGCCCTTCCGGGGAGCTGTTTCTT.

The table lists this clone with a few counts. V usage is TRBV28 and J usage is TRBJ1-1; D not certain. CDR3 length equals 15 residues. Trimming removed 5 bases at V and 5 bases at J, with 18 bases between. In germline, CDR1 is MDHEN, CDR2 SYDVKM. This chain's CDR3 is CASSTPWSLKTEAFF. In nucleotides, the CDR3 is TGTGCCAGCAGTACCCCCTGGTCCCTTAAAACTGAAGCTTTCTTT.

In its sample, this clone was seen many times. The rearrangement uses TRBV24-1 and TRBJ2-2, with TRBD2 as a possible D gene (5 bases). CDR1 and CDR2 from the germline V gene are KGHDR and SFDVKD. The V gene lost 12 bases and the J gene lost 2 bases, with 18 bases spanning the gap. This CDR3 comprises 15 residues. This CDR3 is CARIMGVLNTGELFF. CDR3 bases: TGTGCCCGCATCATGGGAGTCTTAAACACCGGGGAGCTGTTTTTT.

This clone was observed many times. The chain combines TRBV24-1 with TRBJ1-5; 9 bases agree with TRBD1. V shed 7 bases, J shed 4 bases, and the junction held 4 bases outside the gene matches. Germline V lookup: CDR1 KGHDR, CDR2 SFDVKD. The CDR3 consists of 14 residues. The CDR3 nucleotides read TGTGCCACCAGGGGACAGGGCCAGAATCAGCCCCAGCATTTT. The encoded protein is CATRGQGQNQPQHF.

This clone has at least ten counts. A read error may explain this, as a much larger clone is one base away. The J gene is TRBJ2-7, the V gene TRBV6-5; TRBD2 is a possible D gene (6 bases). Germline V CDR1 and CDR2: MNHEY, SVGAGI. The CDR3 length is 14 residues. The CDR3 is CASSYLGLSYEQHF. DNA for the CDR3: TGTGCCAGCAGTTACCTCGGACTATCTTACGAGCAGCACTTC.

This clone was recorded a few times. CDR3 sequence (DNA): TGTGCCACCAGCAGAGGATTCGGACAGGGAGGCTACGAGCAGTACTTC. It encodes CATSRGFGQGGYEQYF. The J gene is TRBJ2-7, the V gene TRBV15, with TRBD1 matching 8 bases. The CDR3 extends over 16 amino acids. CDR1 and CDR2 (germline): LNHNV, YYDKDF (reference sequence). The ends lost 1 base at V and 3 bases at J; junction bases unmatched: 8.

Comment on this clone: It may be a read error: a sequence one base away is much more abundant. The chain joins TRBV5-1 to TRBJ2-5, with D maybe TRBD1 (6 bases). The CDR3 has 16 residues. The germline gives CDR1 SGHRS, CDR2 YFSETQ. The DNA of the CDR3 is TGCGCCAGCAGCTTGAACCCCCGGACAGTCGAAGATACCCAGTACTTC. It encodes CASSLNPRTVEDTQYF.

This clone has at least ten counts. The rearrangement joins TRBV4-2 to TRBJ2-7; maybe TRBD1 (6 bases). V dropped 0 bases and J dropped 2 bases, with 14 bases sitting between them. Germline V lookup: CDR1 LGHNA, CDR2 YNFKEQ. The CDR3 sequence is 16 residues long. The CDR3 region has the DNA TGTGCCAGCAGCCAAGATAGGGCCAGGGGCACCTACGAGCAGTACTTC. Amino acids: CASSQDRARGTYEQYF.

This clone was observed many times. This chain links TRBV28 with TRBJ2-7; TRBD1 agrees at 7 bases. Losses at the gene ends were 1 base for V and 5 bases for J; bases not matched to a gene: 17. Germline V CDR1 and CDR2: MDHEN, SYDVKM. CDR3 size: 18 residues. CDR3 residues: CASSLYPISTGFKNEQYF. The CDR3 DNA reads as TGTGCCAGCAGTTTATACCCCATATCGACAGGGTTCAAGAACGAGCAGTACTTC.

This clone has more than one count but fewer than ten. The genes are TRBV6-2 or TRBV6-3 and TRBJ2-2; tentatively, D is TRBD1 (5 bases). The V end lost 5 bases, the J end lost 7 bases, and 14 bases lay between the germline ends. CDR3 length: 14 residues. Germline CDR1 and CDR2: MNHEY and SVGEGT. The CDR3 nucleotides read TGTGCCAGCAGTCTCCGACGACAGATCGGGGAGCTGTTTTTT. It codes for CASSLRRQIGELFF.